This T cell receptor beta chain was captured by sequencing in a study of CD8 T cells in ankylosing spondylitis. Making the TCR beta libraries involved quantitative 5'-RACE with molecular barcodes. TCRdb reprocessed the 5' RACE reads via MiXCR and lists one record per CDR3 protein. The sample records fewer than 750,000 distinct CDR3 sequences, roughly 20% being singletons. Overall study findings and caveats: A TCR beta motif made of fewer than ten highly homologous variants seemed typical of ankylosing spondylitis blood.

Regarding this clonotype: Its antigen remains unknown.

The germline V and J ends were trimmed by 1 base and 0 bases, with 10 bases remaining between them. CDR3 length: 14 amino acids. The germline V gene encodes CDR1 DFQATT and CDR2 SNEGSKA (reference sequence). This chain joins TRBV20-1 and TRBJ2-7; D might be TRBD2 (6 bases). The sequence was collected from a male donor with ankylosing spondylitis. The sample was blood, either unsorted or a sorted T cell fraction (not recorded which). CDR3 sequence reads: CSARVGTASYEQYF. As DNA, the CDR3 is TGCAGTGCTAGAGTGGGGACTGCCTCCTACGAGCAGTACTTC.